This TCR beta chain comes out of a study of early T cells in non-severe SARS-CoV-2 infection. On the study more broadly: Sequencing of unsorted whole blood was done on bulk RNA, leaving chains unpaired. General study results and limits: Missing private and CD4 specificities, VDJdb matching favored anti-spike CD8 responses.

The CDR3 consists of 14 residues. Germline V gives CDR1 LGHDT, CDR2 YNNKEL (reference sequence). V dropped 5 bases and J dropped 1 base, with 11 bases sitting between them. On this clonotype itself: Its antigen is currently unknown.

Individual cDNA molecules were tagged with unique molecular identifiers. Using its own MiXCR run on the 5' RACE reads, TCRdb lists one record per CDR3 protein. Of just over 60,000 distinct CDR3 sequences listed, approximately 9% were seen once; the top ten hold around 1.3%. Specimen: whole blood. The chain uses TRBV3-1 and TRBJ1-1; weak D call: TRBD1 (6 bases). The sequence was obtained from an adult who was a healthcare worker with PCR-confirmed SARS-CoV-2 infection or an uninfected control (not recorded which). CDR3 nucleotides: TGTGCCAGCAGCTTTACGGACAGGAACACTGAAGCTTTCTTT. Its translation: CASSFTDRNTEAFF.